The source of this T cell receptor beta chain is a study of identical twins. TCRdb re-analysed the 5' RACE reads in MiXCR, keeping a single row per CDR3 protein. Seen here are around 650,000 distinct CDR3 sequences, roughly 7.2% observed once, and the top ten hold 1.5% to 2%. This clonotype was detected only a few times. Germline CDR1 is SEHNR and CDR2 is FQNEAQ (reference sequence). J was trimmed by 6 bases and V by 6 bases; bases with no gene match: 5. The CDR3 runs 13 residues. The sample was also linked to a second study, of yellow fever vaccine responses in identical twins.

The chain uses TRBV7-9 and TRBJ2-1; 7 bases fit TRBD1. The TCR was taken from a woman between 18 and 29 years old in good health. Sample: PBMCs. The CDR3, as DNA: TGTGCCAGCAGAGACAGGGCAAGCAATGAGCAGTTCTTC. Amino acid sequence: CASRDRASNEQFF.